One sample yielded the 8 T cell receptor beta chains listed below, sequenced in a study of cytotoxic CD8 clonotypes in ibrutinib-treated CLL. Profiled with immunoSEQ multiplex PCR; TCRdb holds only in-frame clones, not every one. The table records around 250,000 clones, 70% of them present only once. Sample: PBMCs, taken after 24 months of ibrutinib treatment. These receptors were obtained from a human donor with chronic lymphocytic leukemia.

The chain employs TRBV9 and TRBJ2-5, with D perhaps matching TRBD1 (5 bases). Trimming pared 0 bases from V and 4 bases from J, leaving 13 bases between. CDR3 size: 15 residues. Germline CDR1 SGDLS, CDR2 YYNGEE. The CDR3 bases are TGTGCCAGCAGCGTAGGGACACAAAAGCGAGAGACCCAGTACTTC. This sequence encodes CASSVGTQKRETQYF. The whole variable domain, filled in from reference TRBV9 and TRBJ2-5, reads DSGVTQTPKHLITATGQRVTLRCSPRSGDLSVYWYQQSLDQGLQFLIQYYNGEERAKGNILERFSAQQFPDLHSELNLSSLELGDSALYFCASSVGTQKRETQYFGPGTRLLVL.

The chain employs TRBV27 and TRBJ2-7, with a possible D match to TRBD1 (6 bases). V dropped 3 bases and J dropped 5 bases, with 17 bases sitting between them. The germline V gene encodes CDR1 MNHEY and CDR2 SMNVEV (reference sequence). This CDR3 region has 15 residues. The CDR3 here is CASSFVPPGVNEQYF. CDR3 coding DNA: TGTGCCAGCAGTTTCGTGCCTCCAGGGGTGAACGAGCAGTACTTC.

The chain has TRBV28 and TRBJ1-4, with 7 bases aligning to TRBD1. Germline V lookup: CDR1 MDHEN, CDR2 SYDVKM. This CDR3 is built from 15 residues. V gave up 5 bases and J gave up 6 bases; unmatched junction bases: 9. CDR3 loop: CASSPHRGEDEKLFF. The CDR3, as DNA: TGTGCCAGCAGTCCGCACAGGGGAGAGGATGAAAAACTGTTTTTT. Using reference TRBV28 and TRBJ1-4 for the parts outside the CDR3, the full variable domain is DVKVTQSSRYLVKRTGEKVFLECVQDMDHENMFWYRQDPGLGLRLIYFSYDVKMKEKGDIPEGYSVSREKKERFSLILESASTNQTSMYLCASSPHRGEDEKLFFGSGTQLSVL.

V usage is TRBV5-8 and J usage is TRBJ2-7, with D tentatively TRBD1 (5 bases). This CDR3 is built from 15 residues. Trimming removed 3 bases at V and 5 bases at J, with 18 bases between. The germline CDR1 and CDR2 sequences are SGHTS and YDEGEE. Written as DNA, the CDR3 is TGTGCCAGCAGCTGGGGTCCAGGGCTTTCGGACGAGCAGTACTTC. Protein product: CASSWGPGLSDEQYF.

The chain carries TRBV19 and TRBJ1-5, with TRBD1 as a possible D gene (5 bases). This CDR3 is 15 amino acids long. Germline-derived CDR1 and CDR2 are LNHDA and SQIVND (reference sequence). V gave up 4 bases and J gave up 1 base, with 11 bases separating them. In DNA, the CDR3 is TGTGCCAGTAGTACTGGTTGGGACAGCAATCAGCCCCAGCATTTT. It codes for CASSTGWDSNQPQHF.

The sample holds a few counts of this clone. V gene TRBV30 combines with J gene TRBJ1-5; no firm D call. The length of the CDR3 is 13 residues. The V end was cut by 0 bases, the J end by 7 bases, with 10 bases between. CDR1 is GTSNPN and CDR2 is SVGIG in the germline V gene (reference sequence). DNA of the CDR3: TGTGCCTGGAGTGTATCACCCAAACAGCCCCAGCATTTT. This codes for CAWSVSPKQPQHF.

This chain uses TRBV9 with TRBJ2-7; D possibly uses TRBD1 or TRBD2 (5 bases each). Germline CDR1 SGDLS, CDR2 YYNGEE. The CDR3 is 12 amino acids. Trimming left V 5 bases short and J 6 bases short, with 12 bases between. Here the CDR3 reads CASRGTGLEQYF. CDR3 in DNA: TGTGCCAGCAGAGGGACCGGTCTCGAGCAGTACTTC.

The chain combines TRBV13 with TRBJ2-7; the D gene is possibly TRBD1 (7 bases). V was pared by 5 bases and J by 0 bases, with 11 bases between. The germline gives CDR1 PRHDT, CDR2 FYEKMQ (reference sequence). CDR3 length: 14 residues. The CDR3 DNA is TGTGCCAGCAGCCCGGGGGACAGCTCCTACGAGCAGTACTTC. Protein: CASSPGDSSYEQYF.